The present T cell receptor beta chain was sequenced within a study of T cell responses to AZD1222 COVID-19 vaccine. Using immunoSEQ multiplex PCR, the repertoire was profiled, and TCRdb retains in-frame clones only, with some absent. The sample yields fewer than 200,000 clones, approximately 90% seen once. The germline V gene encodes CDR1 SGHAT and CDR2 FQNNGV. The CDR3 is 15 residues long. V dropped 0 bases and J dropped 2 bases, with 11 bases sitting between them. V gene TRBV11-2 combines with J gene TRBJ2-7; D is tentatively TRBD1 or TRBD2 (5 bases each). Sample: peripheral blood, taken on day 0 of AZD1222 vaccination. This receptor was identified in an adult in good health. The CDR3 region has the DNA TGTGCCAGCAGCTTAGAACCCGGGGACCCCTACGAGCAGTACTTC. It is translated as CASSLEPGDPYEQYF.